The 15 T cell receptor beta chains listed next were all sequenced from one sample in a study of blood T cell repertoires in COVID-19. Some clones are missing from TCRdb's copy, which holds only in-frame ones; the method was immunoSEQ multiplex PCR. The profile shows 150,000 to 200,000 clones, about 80% of them singletons. The sample consisted of peripheral blood. The receptors stem from a man aged 60 to 69 with acute or convalescent COVID-19.

The rearrangement links TRBV9 to TRBJ2-2, with 7 nucleotides matching TRBD1. J gave up 1 base and V 3 bases, and 9 bases lay outside the gene matches. Looked up from germline, CDR1 is SGDLS and CDR2 is YYNGEE. This CDR3 contains 17 residues. CDR3 protein: CASSALQGQRNTGELFF. The CDR3 DNA is TGTGCCAGCAGCGCCCTACAGGGACAGCGGAACACCGGGGAGCTGTTTTTT.

This chain's CDR3 is CASALGQAVNEKLFF. In DNA, the CDR3 is TGTGCCAGTGCCCTGGGACAGGCCGTTAATGAAAAACTGTTTTTT. The chain recombines TRBV19 with TRBJ1-4; 8 nucleotides match TRBD1. Germline V lookup: CDR1 LNHDA, CDR2 SQIVND (reference sequence). The CDR3 covers 15 residues. J gave up 4 bases and V 8 bases, and 9 bases lay outside the gene matches.

The chain links TRBV5-1 to TRBJ1-1, with 8 bases matching TRBD1. The CDR3 loop spans 15 amino acids. V lost 4 bases, J lost 0 bases, and 5 bases stayed unmatched. Germline CDR1 SGHRS, CDR2 YFSETQ. The CDR3, as DNA: TGCGCCAGCAGCAGGGACAGGACAATGAACACTGAAGCTTTCTTT. Its protein product is CASSRDRTMNTEAFF.

The chain carries TRBV29-1 and TRBJ1-1; D gene ambiguous. CDR1 is SQVTM, CDR2 ANQGSEA, per germline. V shed 0 bases and J shed 4 bases, with 12 bases lying between them. The CDR3 spans 14 residues. CDR3 bases: TGCAGCGTTGAAGAGGTAGCCGGGAGCACTGAAGCTTTCTTT. It translates to CSVEEVAGSTEAFF.

The chain uses TRBV10-3 and TRBJ1-1; TRBD1 matches 8 bases. With V trimmed by 8 bases and J by 1 base, 3 bases remained unmatched. CDR3 length equals 13 residues. Germline CDR1 ENHRY, CDR2 SYGVKD. The CDR3 is CAIGGQGNTEAFF. The CDR3 DNA reads TGTGCCATCGGAGGACAGGGGAACACTGAAGCTTTCTTT.

V is TRBV12-3 or TRBV12-4 and J is TRBJ2-7, with 7 bases that match TRBD2. The CDR3 runs 13 residues. V was clipped by 3 bases and J by 4 bases; unmatched bases: 3. The DNA of the CDR3 is TGTGCCAGCAGTTTTGGACTAGTATACGAGCAGTACTTC. Its protein is CASSFGLVYEQYF.

A single count supports this clone. This chain connects TRBV18 to TRBJ2-7; D is possibly TRBD2 (6 bases). The CDR3 is 16 residues long. The germline gives CDR1 KGHSH, CDR2 LQKENI. V shed 2 bases and J shed 4 bases, with 18 bases lying between them. CDR3 loop: CASSPSRDRGIYEQYF. The CDR3, as DNA: TGTGCCAGCTCACCATCGCGGGACCGCGGGATATACGAGCAGTACTTC. Supplemented by reference TRBV18 and TRBJ2-7, the full variable domain reads NAGVMQNPRHLVRRRGQEARLRCSPMKGHSHVYWYRQLPEEGLKFMVYLQKENIIDESGMPKERFSAEFPKEGPSILRIQQVVRGDSAAYFCASSPSRDRGIYEQYFGPGTRLTVT.

The rearrangement uses TRBV4-3 and TRBJ1-6; D possibly corresponds to TRBD1 (5 bases). CDR1 and CDR2 from the germline V gene are LGHNA and YSLEER. This CDR3 region has 17 residues. Trimming stripped 0 bases from V and 7 bases from J, with 16 bases between. Here the CDR3 DNA reads TGCGCCAGCAGCCAAGATTGGAGTAGGGGATGGAATTCACCCCTCCACTTT. It encodes CASSQDWSRGWNSPLHF.

This chain links TRBV7-8 with TRBJ2-4, with D perhaps matching TRBD2 (6 bases). This CDR3 is built from 16 residues. The V end lost 6 bases, the J end lost 0 bases, and 15 bases lay between the germline ends. The germline V gene has CDR1 SGHVS and CDR2 FQNEAQ. The DNA of the CDR3 is TGTGCCAGCAGGGCGGGGACTCCACTAGCCAAAAACATTCAGTACTTC. Protein: CASRAGTPLAKNIQYF. Variable domain in full (rest from reference TRBV7-8 and TRBJ2-4): GAGVSQSPRYKVAKRGQDVALRCDPISGHVSLFWYQQALGQGPEFLTYFQNEAQLDKSGLPSDRFFAERPEGSVSTLKIQRTQQEDSAVYLCASRAGTPLAKNIQYFGAGTRLSVL.

This chain joins TRBV2 and TRBJ1-2; no firm D call. This CDR3 is 13 amino acids long. V lost 5 bases to trimming and J lost 0 bases, with 7 bases between them. CDR1 and CDR2 from the germline V gene are SNHLY and FYNNEI. The CDR3 loop is CASSQDTNYGYTF. CDR3 nucleotides: TGTGCCAGCAGTCAAGACACTAACTATGGCTACACCTTC.

This chain uses TRBV7-2 with TRBJ2-7; D is ambiguous. From germline, CDR1 is SGHTA and CDR2 FQGNSA. Deletions cut 3 bases from V and 2 bases from J, with 11 bases between. This CDR3 region has 14 residues. In DNA form, the CDR3 reads TGTGCCAGCAGCTTGTACCTAGAAGCCTACGAGCAGTACTTC. It is translated as CASSLYLEAYEQYF.

This clone was detected only once. The genes are TRBV27 and TRBJ1-3; TRBD1 matches 8 bases. This CDR3 comprises 15 residues. Germline V gives CDR1 MNHEY, CDR2 SMNVEV (reference sequence). The V and J ends lost 5 bases and 4 bases, in that order; junction bases with no gene match: 7. The CDR3 DNA is TGTGCCAGCAGTCTACGACGGACAGGGGGAAACACCATATATTTT. Translation gives CASSLRRTGGNTIYF.

This clone was observed a single time. The same CDR3 can be traced to other DNA sequences in this sample. This chain uses TRBV24-1 with TRBJ2-3; D gene unclear. The CDR3 length is 13 residues. Trimming cost V 3 bases and J 6 bases, with 9 bases left between them. Germline V gives CDR1 KGHDR, CDR2 SFDVKD. CDR3 in DNA: TGTGCCACCAGTGATCCCTCCGTGGATACGCAGTATTTT. It translates to CATSDPSVDTQYF.

This chain connects TRBV6-5 to TRBJ2-7; 11 bases agree with TRBD1. The CDR3 contains 14 residues. From germline, CDR1 is MNHEY and CDR2 SVGAGI. V dropped 7 bases and J dropped 0; count of bases not matched to a gene: 2. CDR3 DNA sequence: TGTGCCAGCATAGGGACAGGGGGCTCCTACGAGCAGTACTTC. This encodes CASIGTGGSYEQYF.

This chain uses TRBV18 with TRBJ2-2; D is perhaps TRBD1 (5 bases). The V gene's germline CDR1 is KGHSH and CDR2 LQKENI. The CDR3 consists of 13 residues. Deletions cut 3 bases from V and 6 bases from J, with 8 bases between. CDR3 sequence (DNA): TGTGCCAGCTCACCGTCAGGGTCCGGGGAGCTGTTTTTT. This encodes CASSPSGSGELFF.